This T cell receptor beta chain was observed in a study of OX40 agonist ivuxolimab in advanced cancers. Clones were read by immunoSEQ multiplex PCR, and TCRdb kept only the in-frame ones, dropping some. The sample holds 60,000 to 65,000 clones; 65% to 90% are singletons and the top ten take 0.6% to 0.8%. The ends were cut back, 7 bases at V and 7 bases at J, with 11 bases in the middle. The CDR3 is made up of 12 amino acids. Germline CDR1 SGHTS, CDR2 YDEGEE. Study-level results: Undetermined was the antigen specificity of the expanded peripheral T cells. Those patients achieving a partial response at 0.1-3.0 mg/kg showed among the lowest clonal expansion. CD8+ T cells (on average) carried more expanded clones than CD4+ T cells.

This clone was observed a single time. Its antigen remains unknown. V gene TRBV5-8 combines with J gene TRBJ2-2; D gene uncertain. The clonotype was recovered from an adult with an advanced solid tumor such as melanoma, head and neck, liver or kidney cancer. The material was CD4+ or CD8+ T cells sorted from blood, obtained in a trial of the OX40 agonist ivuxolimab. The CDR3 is CASGVQRGELFF. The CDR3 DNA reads TGTGCCAGCGGCGTACAGCGCGGGGAGCTGTTTTTT.